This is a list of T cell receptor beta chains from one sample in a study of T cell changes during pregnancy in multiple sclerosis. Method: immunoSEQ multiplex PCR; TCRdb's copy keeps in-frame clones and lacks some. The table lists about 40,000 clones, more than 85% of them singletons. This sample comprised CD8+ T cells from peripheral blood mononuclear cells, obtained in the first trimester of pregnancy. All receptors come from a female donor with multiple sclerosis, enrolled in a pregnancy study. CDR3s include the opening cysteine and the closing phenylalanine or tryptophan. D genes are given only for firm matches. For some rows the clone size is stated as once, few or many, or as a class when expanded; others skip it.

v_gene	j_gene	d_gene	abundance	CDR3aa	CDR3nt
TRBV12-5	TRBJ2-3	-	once	CASGLVFDQLGQYF	TGTGCTAGTGGTTTGGTATTCGATCAGCTAGGGCAGTATTTT
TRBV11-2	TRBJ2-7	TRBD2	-	CASSPRSGRYYEQYF	TGTGCCAGCAGCCCCCGCTCCGGGAGGTACTACGAGCAGTACTTC
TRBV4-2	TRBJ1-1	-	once	CASSQAPATTEAFF	TGTGCCAGCAGCCAAGCCCCAGCGACCACTGAAGCTTTCTTT
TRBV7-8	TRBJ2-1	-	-	CASSLAPLSEQFF	TGTGCCAGCAGCTTAGCCCCCCTAAGTGAGCAGTTCTTC
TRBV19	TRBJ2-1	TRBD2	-	CASSIGTSGYNEQFF	TGTGCCAGTAGTATTGGGACTAGCGGGTACAATGAGCAGTTCTTC
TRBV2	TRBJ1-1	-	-	CAISGGPEAFF	TGTGCCATATCGGGGGGACCTGAAGCTTTCTTT
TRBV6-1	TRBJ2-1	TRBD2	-	CASSDGTSGYNEQFF	TGTGCCAGCAGTGACGGGACTAGCGGTTACAATGAGCAGTTCTTC
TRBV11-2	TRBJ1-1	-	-	CASSLDQRGGEAFF	TGTGCCAGCAGCTTAGATCAAAGGGGGGGTGAAGCTTTCTTT
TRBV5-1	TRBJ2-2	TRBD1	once	CASRYRGSDGELFF	TGCGCCAGCAGGTACAGGGGATCCGACGGGGAGCTGTTTTTT
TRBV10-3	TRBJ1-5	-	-	CAAPRSQSNQPQHF	TGTGCCGCACCCCGGAGCCAGAGCAATCAGCCCCAGCATTTT
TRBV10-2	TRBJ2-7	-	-	CASSEAALTYEQYF	TGCGCCAGCAGTGAGGCGGCGCTAACTTACGAGCAGTACTTC
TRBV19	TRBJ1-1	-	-	CASSPRSTGNTEAFF	TGTGCCAGTAGTCCCCGATCAACAGGGAACACTGAAGCTTTCTTT
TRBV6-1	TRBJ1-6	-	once	CASSQGPTNSPLHF	TGTGCCAGCAGTCAGGGGCCAACCAATTCACCCCTCCACTTT
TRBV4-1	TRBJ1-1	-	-	CASSQGDANTEAFF	TGCGCCAGCAGCCAAGGCGATGCGAACACTGAAGCTTTCTTT
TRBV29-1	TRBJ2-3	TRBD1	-	CSVEGQGFPDTQYF	TGCAGCGTTGAGGGACAGGGATTTCCAGATACGCAGTATTTT
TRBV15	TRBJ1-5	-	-	CATSAQGGQPQHF	TGTGCCACCAGCGCTCAAGGGGGACAGCCCCAGCATTTT
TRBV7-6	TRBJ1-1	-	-	CASSLSSGAPEAFF	TGTGCCAGCAGCTTGTCCTCGGGTGCCCCTGAAGCTTTCTTT
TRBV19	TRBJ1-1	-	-	CASNDRMNTEAFF	TGTGCCAGTAATGACAGAATGAACACTGAAGCTTTCTTT
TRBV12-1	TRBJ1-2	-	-	CASSFSGGEGVGYTF	TGTGCCAGCAGCTTCTCAGGGGGTGAGGGAGTTGGCTACACCTTC
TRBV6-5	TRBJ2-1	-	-	CASEDTYNEQFF	TGTGCCAGCGAGGACACTTACAATGAGCAGTTCTTC
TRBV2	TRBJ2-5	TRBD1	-	CASSERDRGRETQYF	TGTGCCAGCAGTGAAAGGGACAGGGGACGAGAGACCCAGTACTTC
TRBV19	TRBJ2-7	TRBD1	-	CASSMTGVSREQYF	TGTGCCAGTAGTATGACAGGGGTTTCGCGTGAGCAGTACTTC
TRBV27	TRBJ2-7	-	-	CASSTPGHGDLGEQYF	TGTGCCAGCAGCACGCCGGGACACGGAGATCTGGGCGAGCAGTACTTC
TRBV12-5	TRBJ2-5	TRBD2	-	CASGLALTSGGVMETQYF	TGTGCTAGTGGTTTGGCCTTGACTAGCGGGGGAGTCATGGAGACCCAGTACTTC
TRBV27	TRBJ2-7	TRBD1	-	CASSFQPGQGHYEQYF	TGTGCCAGCAGTTTCCAGCCGGGACAGGGGCACTACGAGCAGTACTTC
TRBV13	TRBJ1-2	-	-	CASSGSASRYGYTF	TGTGCCAGCAGCGGTTCCGCTTCGCGGTATGGCTACACCTTC
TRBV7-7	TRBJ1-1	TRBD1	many	CASSATQGSEAFF	TGTGCTAGCAGCGCCACACAGGGGTCTGAAGCTTTCTTT
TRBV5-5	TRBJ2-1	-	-	CASSLEGAGTLYNEQFF	TGTGCCAGCAGCTTGGAAGGAGCAGGGACTTTATACAATGAGCAGTTCTTC
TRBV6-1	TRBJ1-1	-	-	CASRRGTEAFF	TGTGCCAGCAGGCGGGGCACTGAAGCTTTCTTT
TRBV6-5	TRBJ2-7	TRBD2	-	CASKVASGGNYEQYF	TGTGCCAGCAAGGTTGCAAGCGGGGGTAATTACGAGCAGTACTTC
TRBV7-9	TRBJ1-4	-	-	CASSLSWTYSPNEKLFF	TGTGCCAGCAGCTTAAGCTGGACATATAGCCCAAATGAAAAACTGTTTTTT
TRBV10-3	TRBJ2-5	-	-	CAISEDQETQYF	TGTGCCATCAGTGAGGATCAGGAGACCCAGTACTTC
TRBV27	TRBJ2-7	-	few	CASSLGSGSSYEQYF	TGTGCCAGCAGTTTGGGTAGCGGAAGCTCCTACGAGCAGTACTTC
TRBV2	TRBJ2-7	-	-	CASSEWNRFTYEQYF	TGTGCCAGCAGTGAATGGAACAGGTTTACATACGAGCAGTACTTC
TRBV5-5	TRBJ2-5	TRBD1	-	CASSDTGGETQYF	TGTGCCAGCAGCGACACAGGGGGAGAGACCCAGTACTTC
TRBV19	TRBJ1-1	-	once	CASSMGGMNTEAFF	TGTGCCAGTAGTATGGGGGGGATGAACACTGAAGCTTTCTTT
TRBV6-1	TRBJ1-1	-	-	CASSVGGAYTEAFF	TGTGCCAGCAGTGTTGGGGGGGCCTACACTGAAGCTTTCTTT
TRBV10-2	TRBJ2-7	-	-	CASSDQGYEQYF	TGCGCCAGCAGTGATCAGGGCTACGAGCAGTACTTC
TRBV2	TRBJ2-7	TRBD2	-	CASSGGLAGGATYEQYF	TGTGCCAGCAGTGGGGGACTAGCGGGGGGGGCAACCTACGAGCAGTACTTC
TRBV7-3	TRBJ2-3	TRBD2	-	CASSRLAGGLNTQYF	TGTGCCAGCAGCCGACTAGCGGGGGGGTTAAATACGCAGTATTTT
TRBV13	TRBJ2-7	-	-	CASSLSQAYEQYF	TGTGCCAGCAGCTTAAGTCAGGCCTACGAGCAGTACTTC
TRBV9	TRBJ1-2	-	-	CASSVGEGFGYTF	TGTGCCAGCAGCGTAGGGGAGGGCTTTGGCTACACCTTC
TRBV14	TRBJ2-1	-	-	CASSPSVREQFF	TGTGCCAGCAGCCCGTCGGTCCGCGAGCAGTTCTTC
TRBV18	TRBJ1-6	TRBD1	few	CASSLRGQGEIDSPLHF	TGTGCCAGCTCACTACGTGGACAGGGAGAAATTGATTCACCCCTCCACTTT
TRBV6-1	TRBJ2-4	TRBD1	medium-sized	CASSTGGDDNIQYF	TGTGCCAGCAGTACAGGGGGCGATGATAACATTCAGTACTTC
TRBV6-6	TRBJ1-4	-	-	CASSLAGGAEKLFF	TGTGCCAGCAGTCTAGCGGGGGGCGCGGAAAAACTGTTTTTT